This TCR beta chain was sequenced for a study of T cells in Graves' hyperthyroidism and ophthalmopathy. Researchers took RNA transcripts and amplified the TCR beta CDR3 regions from them. A set of HTBI primers served as the primers for a first-round RT-PCR of the TCR CDR3. One entry per CDR3 protein, called by TCRdb with MiXCR from the multiplex PCR reads. The data show about 520,000 distinct CDR3 sequences, less than 25% seen once. This clonotype appeared many times. Trimming pared 8 bases from V and 0 bases from J, leaving 16 bases between. Germline V gives CDR1 MDHEN, CDR2 SYDVKM. This CDR3 is 15 amino acids long.

V is TRBV28 and J is TRBJ1-1; unclear D gene. This TCR was recovered from a woman in her twenties or thirties with Graves' ophthalmopathy. The sequencing sample was made of blood. CDR3 sequence: CASASGESMNTEAFF. CDR3 DNA: TGTGCCAGCGCATCTGGGGAGTCCATGAACACTGAAGCTTTCTTT. The full variable domain, with the rest looked up from reference TRBV28 and TRBJ1-1, is DVKVTQSSRYLVKRTGEKVFLECVQDMDHENMFWYRQDPGLGLRLIYFSYDVKMKEKGDIPEGYSVSREKKERFSLILESASTNQTSMYLCASASGESMNTEAFFGQGTRLTVV.